The clone carrying this T cell receptor (beta chain) was found many times. Trimming took 7 bases from V and 3 from J, leaving 9 bases between them. The germline V gene has CDR1 MDHEN and CDR2 SYDVKM. The CDR3 extends over 13 amino acids. A TCRbeta library incorporating unique molecular identifiers was prepared. TCRdb re-called the PCR reads with MiXCR, one entry per CDR3 protein. Altogether hundreds of thousands of distinct CDR3 sequences are present, approximately 11% being singletons, with the ten largest covering roughly 28%. The sample comes from a study of T-cell reconstitution after alpha-beta-depleted transplantation in children.

This sequence was found in a child younger than two with acute myeloid leukemia, due to receive a stem cell transplant. The input for sequencing was PBMCs, taken before TCRalphabeta/CD19-depleted stem cell transplant. This rearrangement joins TRBV28 to TRBJ2-2, with unresolved D. The CDR3 DNA is TGTGCCAGCACCACTGCCTACACCGGGGAGCTGTTTTTT. Its translation is CASTTAYTGELFF.